This T cell receptor (beta chain) appears in the sequencing data of a study of cytomegalovirus exposure and HLA in healthy donors. Germline V lookup: CDR1 SGHTA, CDR2 FQGNSA. The CDR3 contains 15 residues. The V gene end was trimmed by 1 base and the J gene end by 10 bases; junction bases not matched to a gene: 10. The PCR used 60 Vbeta and 13 Jbeta primers. This table comes from immunoSEQ multiplex PCR, and its TCRdb copy is limited to in-frame clones, with some not included. The data contain 99,000 or so clones, more than 65% of them singletons. Sequenced sample: PBMCs. The origin of this receptor is a man aged 25-45 years in good health and CMV-seronegative. The V call is TRBV7-2, the J call TRBJ2-1, with 7 bases lining up with TRBD1. CDR3 protein: CASSLVLTGAGEQFF. The CDR3 nucleotides are TGTGCCAGCAGCTTAGTTTTAACAGGGGCTGGCGAGCAGTTCTTC.